This T cell receptor beta chain comes out of a study of T cell responses to AZD1222 COVID-19 vaccine. Study outcomes and limitations: Donor demographics were predominantly white British with a female majority; clonal diversity may be underestimated. Baseline antibody screening turned up just a handful of seropositive AZD1222 recipients.

Here immunoSEQ multiplex PCR was the method, and the copy in TCRdb shows in-frame clones only, minus some. Of hundreds of thousands of clones detected, approximately 94% appear once; the ten largest clones hold about 1%. A word on this clone: What it binds is unknown.

The sequencing here drew on peripheral blood, taken on day 0 of MenACWY control vaccination. The receptor was derived from an adult in good health.

The CDR3 sequence: CASSFHATVTEAFF. CDR3 DNA: TGTGCCAGCAGCTTCCACGCTACGGTCACTGAAGCTTTCTTT. V and J are TRBV7-9 and TRBJ1-1; D gene uncertain. Germline CDR1 SEHNR, CDR2 FQNEAQ (reference sequence). Trimming stripped 3 bases from V and 4 bases from J, with 12 bases between. This CDR3 has 14 amino acids. Looking up the rest from reference TRBV7-9 and TRBJ1-1 gives the full variable domain: DTGVSQNPRHKITKRGQNVTFRCDPISEHNRLYWYRQTLGQGPEFLTYFQNEAQLEKSRLLSDRFSAERPKGSFSTLEIQRTEQGDSAMYLCASSFHATVTEAFFGQGTRLTVV.